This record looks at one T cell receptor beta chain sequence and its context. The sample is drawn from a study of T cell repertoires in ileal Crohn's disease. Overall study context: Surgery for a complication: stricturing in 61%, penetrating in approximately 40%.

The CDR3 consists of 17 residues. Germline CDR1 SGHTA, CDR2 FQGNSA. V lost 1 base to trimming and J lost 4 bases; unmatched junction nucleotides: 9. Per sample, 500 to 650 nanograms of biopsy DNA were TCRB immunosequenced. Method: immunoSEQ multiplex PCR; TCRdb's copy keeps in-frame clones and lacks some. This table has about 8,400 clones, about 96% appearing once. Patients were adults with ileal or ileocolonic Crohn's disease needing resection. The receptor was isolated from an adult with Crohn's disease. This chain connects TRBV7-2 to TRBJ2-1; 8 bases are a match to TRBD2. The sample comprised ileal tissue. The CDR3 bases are TGTGCCAGCAGCTTAGGTGCCACTAGCGGAAAGTACAATGAGCAGTTCTTC. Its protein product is CASSLGATSGKYNEQFF.